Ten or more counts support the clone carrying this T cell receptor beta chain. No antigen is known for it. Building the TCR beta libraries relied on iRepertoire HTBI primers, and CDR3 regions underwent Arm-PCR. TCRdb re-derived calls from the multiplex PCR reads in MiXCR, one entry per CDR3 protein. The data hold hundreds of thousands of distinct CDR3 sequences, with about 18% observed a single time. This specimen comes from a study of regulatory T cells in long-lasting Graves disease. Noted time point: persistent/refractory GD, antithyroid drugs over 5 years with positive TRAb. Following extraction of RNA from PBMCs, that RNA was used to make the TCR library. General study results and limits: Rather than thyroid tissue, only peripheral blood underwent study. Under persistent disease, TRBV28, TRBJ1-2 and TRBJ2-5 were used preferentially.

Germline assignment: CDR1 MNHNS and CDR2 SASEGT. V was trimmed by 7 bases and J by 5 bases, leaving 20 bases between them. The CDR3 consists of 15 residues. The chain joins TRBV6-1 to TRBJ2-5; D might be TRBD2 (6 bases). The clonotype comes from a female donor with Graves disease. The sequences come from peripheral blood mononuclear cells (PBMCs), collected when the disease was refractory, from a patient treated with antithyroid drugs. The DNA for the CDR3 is TGTGCCAGCACATCCTTGGAGGGGAGAACGGAGACCCAGTACTTC. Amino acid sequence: CASTSLEGRTETQYF.